Each of the 20 T cell receptor beta chains below was sequenced from the same sample in a study of blood T cell repertoires in COVID-19. Using immunoSEQ multiplex PCR, the repertoire was profiled, and TCRdb retains in-frame clones only, with some absent. The sample has roughly 240,000 clones; around 87% are singletons. Source material: peripheral blood. Source of these receptors: a man aged 18-30 years with active or convalescent COVID-19.

This rearrangement joins TRBV24-1 to TRBJ2-1; 8 bases are a match to TRBD1. J gave up 8 bases and V 7 bases, and 9 bases lay outside the gene matches. The CDR3 has 14 amino acids. Germline-derived CDR1 and CDR2 are KGHDR and SFDVKD. The CDR3 DNA sequence: TGTGCCACCAGCCCAAAGACAGGGGCCGATGAGCAGTTCTTC. Amino acid sequence: CATSPKTGADEQFF.

The chain employs TRBV12-3 or TRBV12-4 and TRBJ2-1; a possible D gene is TRBD1 (5 bases). The CDR3 contains 13 residues. Trimming removed 5 bases from V and 9 bases from J, with 14 bases in between. CDR3 bases: TGTGCCAGCAGTCCAGGGTTAGATCGTGAGCAGTTCTTC. This gives the protein CASSPGLDREQFF.

The V and J genes are TRBV5-6 and TRBJ1-1; tentatively, D is TRBD1 (5 bases). This CDR3 spans 14 amino acids. The V end lost 0 bases, the J end lost 5 bases, and 11 bases lay between the germline ends. The germline V gene has CDR1 SGHDT and CDR2 YYEEEE. The CDR3 DNA is TGTGCCAGCAGCTTGGTTCAGGGACTAACTGAAGCTTTCTTT. This sequence encodes CASSLVQGLTEAFF. Combining the CDR3 with reference TRBV5-6 and TRBJ1-1 gives the whole variable domain DAGVTQSPTHLIKTRGQQVTLRCSPKSGHDTVSWYQQALGQGPQFIFQYYEEEERQRGNFPDRFSGHQFPNYSSELNVNALLLGDSALYLCASSLVQGLTEAFFGQGTRLTVV.

The V call is TRBV9, the J call TRBJ2-3; the D gene is possibly TRBD2 (7 bases). Germline-derived CDR1 and CDR2 are SGDLS and YYNGEE. This CDR3 comprises 16 residues. V was shortened by 4 bases and J by 8 bases, with 23 bases between the two germline ends. Here the CDR3 reads CASSPRGADGRSTQYF. The CDR3 DNA follows: TGTGCCAGCAGCCCCCGGGGGGCCGATGGTAGAAGTACGCAGTATTTT.

The rearrangement joins TRBV12-3 or TRBV12-4 to TRBJ1-5, with a possible D match to TRBD1 (6 bases). This CDR3 is built from 13 residues. Trimming removed 6 bases from V and 7 bases from J, with 13 bases in between. The CDR3 DNA reads TGTGCCAGCAGCCCCAGGGGTGACCAGCCCCAGCATTTT. Translating it yields CASSPRGDQPQHF.

V gene TRBV29-1 combines with J gene TRBJ2-3, with a weak D call TRBD2 (6 bases). Trimming took off 7 bases at V and 4 bases at J, with 12 bases between the two ends. This CDR3 comprises 12 residues. Germline CDR1 and CDR2: SQVTM and ANQGSEA. The CDR3 loop is CSGEEGADTQYF. The CDR3 DNA follows: TGCAGCGGAGAGGAGGGAGCAGATACGCAGTATTTT.

The chain employs TRBV4-1 and TRBJ2-1; TRBD1 aligns across 7 bases. The length of the CDR3 is 16 residues. Germline CDR1 is MGHRA and CDR2 is YSYEKL. The V gene end was trimmed by 4 bases and the J gene end by 8 bases; junction bases not matched to a gene: 14. CDR3 sequence reads: CASSLRGGTVGDEQFF. DNA of the CDR3: TGCGCCAGCAGCCTCAGAGGGGGCACGGTCGGGGATGAGCAGTTCTTC.

This rearrangement joins TRBV12-3 or TRBV12-4 to TRBJ1-1, with D hard to call. The ends were cut back, 4 bases at V and 0 bases at J, with 6 bases in the middle. CDR3 length equals 13 residues. The CDR3 nucleotides read TGTGCCAGCAGTTGGGCAGTGAACACTGAAGCTTTCTTT. Translating it yields CASSWAVNTEAFF.

J is TRBJ1-1 and V is TRBV3-1 (or the pseudogene TRBV3-2); D not resolved. Trimming removed 4 bases at V and 5 bases at J, with 8 bases between. This CDR3 region has 12 residues. Germline CDR1 and CDR2: LGHDT and YNNKEL (reference sequence). CDR3 coding DNA: TGTGCCAGCAGCCTAAGACAAACTGAAGCTTTCTTT. It is translated as CASSLRQTEAFF.

The count of this clone is one. The DNA for the CDR3 is TGTGCCAGCAACCAAGCGGGAGGCTTCGGCGGGGACGAGCAGTACTTC. Protein product: CASNQAGGFGGDEQYF. The chain couples TRBV7-8 to TRBJ2-7, with 9 nucleotides matching TRBD2. CDR3 length: 16 residues. V trimming: 7 bases; J trimming: 5 bases; junction bases outside the gene matches: 15. CDR1 SGHVS and CDR2 FQNEAQ come from the germline V gene.

This clone was counted a few times. CDR3 sequence reads: CASSSYSNQPQHF. The CDR3 DNA reads as TGTGCCAGCAGTTCGTATAGCAATCAGCCCCAGCATTTT. The chain is built from TRBV6-2 or TRBV6-3 and TRBJ1-5; no clear D gene. Germline CDR1 MNHEY, CDR2 SVGEGT. Trimming left V 4 bases short and J 0 bases short, with 4 bases between. The CDR3 contains 13 residues.

The rearrangement links TRBV5-1 to TRBJ2-7; 9 nucleotides agree with TRBD1. Germline assignment: CDR1 SGHRS and CDR2 YFSETQ. The CDR3 length is 16 residues. V shed 3 bases and J 4 bases; nucleotides not matched to a gene: 11. The CDR3 region has the DNA TGCGCCAGCAGCTCAAACAGGGGGCAGTTGGATTACGAGCAGTACTTC. Protein: CASSSNRGQLDYEQYF.

The chain joins TRBV5-1 to TRBJ2-3; D not certain. V was shortened by 2 bases and J by 6 bases, with 4 bases between the two germline ends. Germline values: CDR1 SGHRS, CDR2 YFSETQ. The length of the CDR3 is 11 residues. The CDR3 spells CASSLQDTQYF. CDR3 coding DNA: TGCGCCAGCAGCTTACAGGATACGCAGTATTTT.

CDR3 coding DNA: TGTGCCAGCAGCGAGGACCCGGGGGTTGGCGAGCAGTACTTC. Translation: CASSEDPGVGEQYF. The chain combines TRBV9 with TRBJ2-7; a possible D gene is TRBD2 (6 bases). Germline V gene data show CDR1 as SGDLS and CDR2 as YYNGEE. The CDR3 contains 14 residues. The V and J ends lost 3 bases and 6 bases respectively, with 16 bases between them.

The V gene is TRBV12-3 or TRBV12-4, the J gene TRBJ2-5; D ambiguous. This CDR3 comprises 12 residues. Trimming left V 3 bases short and J 13 bases short, with 15 bases between. The CDR3 DNA reads as TGTGCCAGCAGTTTGTTAGACACCAGTCTGTACTTC. Encoded protein: CASSLLDTSLYF.

This clone was counted a single time. The genes are TRBV5-6 and TRBJ2-3; 9 positions agree with TRBD2. V lost 4 bases and J lost 8; bases outside the gene matches: 11. Germline CDR1 is SGHDT and CDR2 is YYEEEE. The CDR3 loop spans 15 amino acids. CDR3 protein: CASSPTTSGIATQYF. CDR3 nucleotide sequence: TGTGCCAGCAGCCCCACGACTAGCGGAATAGCTACGCAGTATTTT. Looking up the rest from reference TRBV5-6 and TRBJ2-3 gives the full variable domain: DAGVTQSPTHLIKTRGQQVTLRCSPKSGHDTVSWYQQALGQGPQFIFQYYEEEERQRGNFPDRFSGHQFPNYSSELNVNALLLGDSALYLCASSPTTSGIATQYFGPGTRLTVL.

Worth noting for this clone: Other DNA variants within this sample encode the same CDR3. The rearrangement joins TRBV11-2 to TRBJ2-3; 10 bases agree with TRBD2. J was trimmed by 0 bases and V by 5 bases; bases with no gene match: 2. The germline CDR1 and CDR2 sequences are SGHAT and FQNNGV. The CDR3 extends over 15 amino acids. The CDR3, as DNA: TGTGCCAGCAGCCTGACTAGCGGGAGCACAGATACGCAGTATTTT. Its protein product is CASSLTSGSTDTQYF.

This chain uses TRBV5-6 with TRBJ2-2; a weak D match, TRBD2 (5 bases). This CDR3 has 14 amino acids. From germline, CDR1 is SGHDT and CDR2 YYEEEE. Deletions cut 7 bases from V and 0 bases from J, with 10 bases between. As DNA, the CDR3 is TGTGCCAGCTTAGGACTCGCGAACACCGGGGAGCTGTTTTTT. This encodes CASLGLANTGELFF.

The DNA of the CDR3 is TGCGCCAGCCGAAAAGAACCGGGACTAGCGGGAGGCTCAGATACGCAGTATTTT. It codes for CASRKEPGLAGGSDTQYF. The rearrangement links TRBV5-1 to TRBJ2-3; TRBD2 matches 15 bases. The CDR3 loop spans 18 amino acids. The V gene's germline CDR1 is SGHRS and CDR2 YFSETQ. The V gene end was trimmed by 7 bases and the J gene end by 4 bases; junction bases not matched to a gene: 13.

The chain combines TRBV24-1 with TRBJ2-5; the match to TRBD1 covers 9 bases. V lost 4 bases to trimming and J lost 5 bases; unmatched junction nucleotides: 10. From germline, CDR1 is KGHDR and CDR2 SFDVKD. The CDR3 runs 16 residues. The CDR3 protein is CATSDEGQGYWETQYF. CDR3 nucleotide sequence: TGTGCCACCAGTGACGAGGGACAGGGCTATTGGGAGACCCAGTACTTC.